This record looks at one T cell receptor beta chain sequence and its context. The data are from a study of cytomegalovirus exposure and HLA in healthy donors. A multiplex PCR was run with 60 Vbeta primers and 13 Jbeta primers. The assay was immunoSEQ multiplex PCR, and TCRdb's table has in-frame clones only and misses some. The sample carries about 120,000 clones, 70% to 80% recorded once. CDR3 size: 11 residues. The J gene is TRBJ2-7, the V gene TRBV21-1; the D segment call TRBD1 is taken from the table without a DNA check. TRBV21-1 is tagged as a pseudogene. Sequencing was carried out using PBMCs. The receptor was derived from a woman aged 40 to 50 in good health and CMV-seropositive. In nucleotides, the CDR3 is TGTGCCAGCAGCCAAGGGCTCCAGCAGTACTTC. This codes for CASSQGLQQYF.